This T cell receptor beta chain came from a study of vaccination and CD4 T cells after COVID-19. Treatment: approximately nine-day PBMC culture with coronavirus spike peptide pools or control peptides (ViraFEST assay). Note on this clonotype: What it binds is unknown.

Researchers used the Oncomine TCR Beta short-read assay to sequence DNA from cultured CD4+ T cells. MiXCR, applied by TCRdb to the PCR reads, yields one record per CDR3 protein. Here the sample spans roughly 20,000 distinct CDR3 sequences, 44% being singletons. The V end was cut by 2 bases, the J end by 8 bases, with 10 bases between. The CDR3 has 12 residues. CDR1 and CDR2 from the germline V gene are SGHNT and YYREEE (reference sequence). This chain joins TRBV5-4 and TRBJ1-2; TRBD1 is a possible D gene (5 bases). The sequences come from CD4+ T cells from blood, cultured in vitro, collected before SARS-CoV-2 vaccination. The receptor was isolated from a human donor who had recovered from COVID-19. This CDR3 reads CASSFAGLGYTF. Here the CDR3 DNA reads TGTGCCAGCAGCTTCGCGGGGCTGGGCTACACCTTC.